This TCR beta chain was captured in a study of monozygotic twins with cystic fibrosis. Study-wide background: With about 15 PCR cycles, barcoded libraries came from roughly 2.9 micrograms of fragmented DNA. General study results and limits: Nucleotide-identical clonotype sharing was significantly higher within monozygotic CF twin pairs than between unrelated CF individuals. Median Simpson clonality of 0.0095 suggested naive T cells predominated. In this small cohort, shared CDR3 numbers showed no association with age, concordance or disease severity.

Using immunoSEQ multiplex PCR, the repertoire was profiled, and TCRdb retains in-frame clones only, with some absent. Among tens of thousands of clones listed, around 96% were seen once. The CDR3 is made up of 16 amino acids. V was cut by 4 bases and J by 4 bases, with 21 bases left in between. Germline V gene data show CDR1 as SGHRS and CDR2 as YFSETQ. Points on this clone: Antigen: not known.

This receptor was identified in a girl aged 2-10 years with cystic fibrosis. V and J are TRBV5-1 and TRBJ2-7; D is undetermined. Sample: blood. CDR3 nucleotide sequence: TGCGCCAGCAGCGGACCCCTAGGGCAGGTCCGGTACGAGCAGTACTTC. Translated, it gives CASSGPLGQVRYEQYF.